This entry lists 21 T cell receptor beta chains sequenced from one sample in a study of T cells expressing NK-cell markers. TCRdb reprocessed the 5' RACE reads, with one entry per CDR3 protein and no DNA. The listing records some 410,000 distinct CDR3 sequences. Sequenced material: blood T cells: a sorted CD56 or NKG2C T cell subset, CD4+ or CD8+ T cells, or bulk PBMC T cells (not recorded which). Receptors were obtained from a woman between 18 and 69 years old in good health.

This chain uses TRBV6-1 with TRBJ1-5. The germline CDR1 and CDR2 sequences are MNHNS and SASEGT. This CDR3 region has 13 residues. The CDR3 sequence is CASSDYGNQPQHF.

The chain recombines TRBV4-3 with TRBJ2-3. Germline V gives CDR1 LGHNA, CDR2 YSLEER. The CDR3 sequence is 15 residues long. This CDR3 is CASSQDLPTTDTQYF.

CDR3: CASSYDLNTEAFF. The chain couples TRBV5-5 to TRBJ1-1. Looked up from germline, CDR1 is SGHKS and CDR2 is YYEKEE (reference sequence). The CDR3 is 13 residues long.

CDR3 sequence reads: CASSQDRFGTQYF. The genes are TRBV4-3 and TRBJ2-5. The CDR3 runs to 13 residues. Germline CDR1 is LGHNA and CDR2 is YSLEER.

The chain has TRBV3-1 and TRBJ2-5; TCRdb gives TRBD1 as the D gene, but with no DNA this cannot be confirmed. The germline gives CDR1 LGHDT, CDR2 YNNKEL (reference sequence). This CDR3 is built from 14 residues. CDR3 residues: CASSQGDYQETQYF.

The V and J genes are TRBV19 and TRBJ2-1; TCRdb reports TRBD2, a call that lacks DNA to check it against. Germline CDR1 reads LNHDA; CDR2 reads SQIVND (reference sequence). CDR3 length: 17 residues. The CDR3 here is CASSLSSGSRSYNEQFF.

This sequence joins TRBV10-3 and TRBJ2-5. The CDR3 consists of 14 residues. CDR1 ENHRY and CDR2 SYGVKD come from the germline V gene. CDR3 loop: CAISESTSSETQYF.

The V gene is TRBV7-8, the J gene TRBJ1-2; TCRdb designates TRBD1, a call that cannot be tested without DNA. Germline V gives CDR1 SGHVS, CDR2 FQNEAQ. The CDR3 runs to 16 residues. This chain's CDR3 is CASSFDLPGTGYGYTF.

V usage is TRBV5-1 and J usage is TRBJ2-7; the D gene TCRdb calls, TRBD1, cannot be checked with no DNA. The length of the CDR3 is 12 residues. CDR1 is SGHRS and CDR2 is YFSETQ in the germline V gene. CDR3 in amino acids: CATRGANYEQYF.

The rearrangement links TRBV2 to TRBJ2-5; the TCRdb D gene call, TRBD2, has no DNA to confirm it. The CDR3 totals 15 residues. Germline V gene lookup returns CDR1 SNHLY and CDR2 FYNNEI. This CDR3 reads CASSGTSGGPGTQYF.

The chain joins TRBV9 to TRBJ1-6; as DNA is missing, the TRBD1 call by TCRdb cannot be tested. CDR1 and CDR2 (germline): SGDLS, YYNGEE. The CDR3 spans 16 residues. The CDR3 reads CASRAGQGQLNSPLHF.

The V and J genes are TRBV20-1 and TRBJ2-1; checking the TCRdb D call of TRBD1 is not possible without DNA. The CDR3 contains 16 residues. Germline V lookup: CDR1 DFQATT, CDR2 SNEGSKA (reference sequence). CDR3 loop: CSASPRTGGPYNEQFF.

The chain links TRBV12-3 or TRBV12-4 to TRBJ1-2; TCRdb's D call of TRBD1 is untestable without DNA. CDR3 length: 14 amino acids. The CDR3 protein is CASSLRADRGGYTF.

The chain couples TRBV6-2 or TRBV6-3 to TRBJ2-1; there is no DNA to check the TCRdb D call of TRBD2. The CDR3 extends over 12 amino acids. Per germline, CDR1 MNHEY and CDR2 SVGEGT. CDR3 region: CASSYTRGEQFF.

V gene TRBV20-1 combines with J gene TRBJ1-5; TCRdb's D call, TRBD1, is unchecked because there is no DNA. The germline gives CDR1 DFQATT, CDR2 SNEGSKA (reference sequence). CDR3 length: 15 residues. The CDR3 spells CSARSATGLNQPQHF.

The chain has TRBV11-2 and TRBJ1-4; with no DNA, the TCRdb D assignment of TRBD1 cannot be verified. This CDR3 is 15 amino acids long. Germline assignment: CDR1 SGHAT and CDR2 FQNNGV. The CDR3 loop reads CASSSNRAPNEKLFF. Supplemented by reference TRBV11-2 and TRBJ1-4, the full variable domain reads EAGVAQSPRYKIIEKRQSVAFWCNPISGHATLYWYQQILGQGPKLLIQFQNNGVVDDSQLPKDRFSAERLKGVDSTLKIQPAKLEDSAVYLCASSSNRAPNEKLFFGSGTQLSVL.

This sequence joins TRBV29-1 and TRBJ2-3; absent DNA, TCRdb's TRBD1 call cannot be checked. CDR3 length: 13 residues. The V gene's germline CDR1 is SQVTM and CDR2 ANQGSEA. The chain's CDR3 is CSAPWRGADTQYF.

The V gene is TRBV20-1, the J gene TRBJ2-1. CDR3 length equals 14 residues. Germline assignment: CDR1 DFQATT and CDR2 SNEGSKA (reference sequence). The CDR3 sequence is CSASAKNSYNEQFF.

The chain is built from TRBV12-5 and TRBJ2-1; checking the TCRdb D call of TRBD1 is not possible without DNA. This CDR3 has 11 amino acids. Germline V gene lookup returns CDR1 LGHNT and CDR2 FRNRAP. The CDR3 loop is CASGSRQEQFF.

This chain connects TRBV6-2 or TRBV6-3 to TRBJ2-2; lacking DNA, the TRBD1 call made by TCRdb goes unchecked. Germline-derived CDR1 and CDR2 are MNHEY and SVGEGT. There are 14 residues in the CDR3. CDR3: CASSTPGYTGELFF.

The V gene is TRBV5-1, the J gene TRBJ1-6; TCRdb's D call of TRBD1 is untestable without DNA. The CDR3 sequence is 16 residues long. Germline assignment: CDR1 SGHRS and CDR2 YFSETQ. CDR3 amino acids: CASSLHAGTENSPLHF.